The 13 T cell receptor beta chains below come from one sample, sequenced in a study of patients and donors after allogeneic stem cell transplantation. Each CDR3 protein is one row after TCRdb ran MiXCR on the RT-PCR reads. The repertoire consists of 190,000 or so distinct CDR3 sequences, with around two fifths occurring once and the leading ten covering roughly 12%. The sequenced sample was blood, either unsorted or a sorted T cell fraction (not recorded which). The origin of the receptors is a human donor who was either an allogeneic HSCT recipient or a stem cell or donor lymphocyte infusion donor (not recorded which). It is not recorded whose cells these are; they may come from a transplant donor.

V is TRBV12-3 or TRBV12-4 and J is TRBJ1-5; D call uncertain. The CDR3 is 14 residues long. V was clipped by 3 bases and J by 7 bases, with 13 bases between them. CDR3 sequence: CASSLTDAPQPQHF. Here the CDR3 DNA reads TGTGCCAGCAGTTTGACGGATGCGCCCCAGCCCCAGCATTTT.

This rearrangement joins TRBV25-1 to TRBJ2-1, with 10 positions matching TRBD1. This CDR3 spans 13 amino acids. The germline V gene has CDR1 MGHDK and CDR2 SYGVNS. The J segment lost 8 bases and the V segment lost 7 bases, leaving 5 bases of the junction unmatched. The CDR3 protein is CASNGQGDDEQFF. CDR3 in DNA: TGTGCCAGCAATGGACAGGGGGACGATGAGCAGTTCTTC.

CDR3 bases: TGTGCCTGGAGTGTACGACTAGCAGGCAATGAGCAGTTCTTC. This sequence encodes CAWSVRLAGNEQFF. The chain employs TRBV30 and TRBJ2-1; 7 bases are shared with TRBD2. V shed 0 bases and J 6 bases; nucleotides not matched to a gene: 5. The CDR3 covers 14 residues. Germline CDR1 and CDR2: GTSNPN and SVGIG (reference sequence).

A few counts support this clonotype. The chain is built from TRBV10-2 and TRBJ1-2; D gene uncertain. V was clipped by 0 bases and J by 4 bases, with 6 bases between them. CDR1 is WSHSY and CDR2 is SAAADI in the germline V gene. This CDR3 comprises 13 residues. The CDR3 is CASSESESYGYTF. DNA for the CDR3: TGCGCCAGCAGTGAGTCGGAATCCTATGGCTACACCTTC.

This clonotype was found many times. V usage is TRBV9 and J usage is TRBJ2-3; D perhaps matches TRBD1 (6 bases). The CDR3 consists of 15 residues. The germline V and J ends were trimmed by 2 bases and 0 bases, with 10 bases remaining between them. CDR1 is SGDLS and CDR2 is YYNGEE in the germline V gene. This chain's CDR3 is CASSVDRSSTDTQYF. The CDR3 nucleotides are TGTGCCAGCAGCGTGGACAGATCTAGCACAGATACGCAGTATTTT.

The J gene is TRBJ1-4, the V gene TRBV30; possible D gene TRBD1, 6 bases. CDR1 GTSNPN and CDR2 SVGIG come from the germline V gene (reference sequence). CDR3 length: 11 amino acids. The CDR3 nucleotides read TGTGCAGTGGGGGGCAATGAAAAACTGTTTTTT. Encoded protein: CAVGGNEKLFF.

The V gene is TRBV6-5, the J gene TRBJ2-7; no definite D call. CDR1 is MNHEY and CDR2 is SVGAGI in the germline V gene. V was clipped by 0 bases and J by 8 bases, with 20 bases between them. CDR3 length equals 16 residues. The CDR3 is CASSYSLKVPGQQQYF. CDR3 nucleotides: TGTGCCAGCAGTTACTCATTGAAGGTCCCGGGTCAACAGCAGTACTTC.

The chain uses TRBV3-1 and TRBJ1-3; possible D gene TRBD1, 5 bases. Trimming removed 6 bases at V and 2 bases at J, with 11 bases between. Germline V gene data show CDR1 as LGHDT and CDR2 as YNNKEL (reference sequence). CDR3 length: 14 residues. The CDR3 coding sequence is TGTGCCAGCAGGTCTCAGGGAACTGGAAACACCATATATTTT. Translating gives CASRSQGTGNTIYF.

This chain links TRBV20-1 with TRBJ1-5; D call uncertain. The CDR3 consists of 15 residues. Germline lookup yields CDR1 DFQATT and CDR2 SNEGSKA (reference sequence). Trimming cost V 0 bases and J 0 bases, with 9 bases left between them. CDR3 protein: CSARDPGRSNQPQHF. The CDR3 DNA reads as TGCAGTGCTAGAGATCCAGGCCGTAGCAATCAGCCCCAGCATTTT.

The chain is built from TRBV5-1 and TRBJ1-2; D not resolved. The CDR3 runs 13 residues. CDR1 is SGHRS and CDR2 is YFSETQ in the germline V gene. V was cut by 0 bases and J by 5 bases, with 8 bases left in between. The CDR3: CASSLDSRYGYTF. Written as DNA, the CDR3 is TGCGCCAGCAGCTTGGACAGCCGATATGGCTACACCTTC.

This sequence joins TRBV5-5 and TRBJ1-2; perhaps TRBD1 as D (5 bases). The V and J ends lost 0 bases and 8 bases respectively, with 11 bases between them. The CDR3 extends over 13 amino acids. CDR1 and CDR2 (germline): SGHKS, YYEKEE (reference sequence). CDR3 loop: CASSLALEGGYTF. The CDR3 nucleotides are TGTGCCAGCAGCTTGGCACTGGAGGGGGGCTACACCTTC. The variable domain in full, with the rest retrieved from reference TRBV5-5 and TRBJ1-2, is DAGVTQSPTHLIKTRGQQVTLRCSPISGHKSVSWYQQVLGQGPQFIFQYYEKEERGRGNFPDRFSARQFPNYSSELNVNALLLGDSALYLCASSLALEGGYTFGSGTRLTVV.

The rearrangement links TRBV5-1 to TRBJ2-7; weak D call: TRBD1 (6 bases). Germline V CDR1 and CDR2: SGHRS, YFSETQ. This CDR3 is built from 15 residues. Trimming cost V 4 bases and J 3 bases, with 17 bases left between them. CDR3: CASSPVRGGFYEQYF. The CDR3 nucleotides read TGCGCCAGCAGCCCGGTCCGAGGGGGATTCTACGAGCAGTACTTC.

The chain uses TRBV7-9 and TRBJ1-1, with D possibly TRBD1 on 5 matching bases. Trimming cost V 2 bases and J 11 bases, with 24 bases left between them. Per the germline V gene, CDR1 is SEHNR and CDR2 is FQNEAQ (reference sequence). This CDR3 contains 16 residues. The CDR3 region is CASSLPPPDTHLRAFF. The CDR3 DNA sequence: TGTGCCAGCAGCTTACCCCCGCCGGACACCCATTTACGGGCTTTCTTT.